This T cell receptor beta chain originates from a study of identical twins. Template switching added a universal primer site, and cDNA bore unique molecular identifiers. MiXCR, run by TCRdb on the 5' RACE reads, gives a single entry per CDR3 protein. The sample holds around 370,000 distinct CDR3 sequences; roughly 9% are singletons and the top ten take roughly 8.7%. The study's findings and limits: For cord blood, abundant beta clonotypes had fewer insertions, unlike memory repertoires, which showed none. Excess sharing by twins proved weaker in beta out-of-frame sequences.

As to this clonotype: Its specificity is not known.

This CDR3 is built from 18 residues. From germline, CDR1 is MNHEY and CDR2 SMNVEV (reference sequence). The V end was cut by 5 bases, the J end by 0 bases, with 20 bases between. This TCR was sampled from a woman aged 45-59 years in good health. This sequence joins TRBV27 and TRBJ1-5; D remains unclear. The sample comprised naive T cells sorted from blood. The CDR3 is CASSPHGSGSYSNQPQHF. The CDR3 DNA reads TGTGCCAGCAGTCCCCACGGAAGTGGAAGCTATAGCAATCAGCCCCAGCATTTT.